The 12 T cell receptor beta chains presented below share a single source sample, sequenced in a study of early stage breast cancer tumors (dated by TCRdb to 2016 to 2017). Library preparation used the immunoSEQ multiplex PCR assay. TCRdb limited this immuneACCESS table to in-frame rearrangements with V and J called. A share of clones is missing; checked studies link under half to unresolved V genes, and the rest is unexplained. Across this sample there are about 36,000 clones, with 74% seen only once. The ten biggest clones cover roughly 7% of the sample. What was sequenced was blood. These receptors originate from a person between 55 and 70 years old with breast cancer.

This chain joins TRBV28 and TRBJ2-5; TRBD1 matches 9 bases. Germline CDR1 reads MDHEN; CDR2 reads SYDVKM. Germline trimming cut 6 bases from V and 3 bases from J; bases unmatched to any gene: 11. The CDR3 loop spans 16 amino acids. The CDR3 DNA reads as TGTGCCAGCAGCCCACCACCGGGACAGGGAAAAGAGACCCAGTACTTC. Its translation: CASSPPPGQGKETQYF.

This chain joins TRBV25-1 and TRBJ2-1, with D uncertain. There are 13 residues in the CDR3. The germline V and J ends were trimmed by 4 bases and 4 bases, with 8 bases remaining between them. Germline V gives CDR1 MGHDK, CDR2 SYGVNS. The CDR3 coding sequence is TGTGCCAGCAGTGCCCTAGGGTACAATGAGCAGTTCTTC. Its translation is CASSALGYNEQFF.

This clone was recorded only once. V is TRBV18 and J is TRBJ1-1, with TRBD1 as a possible D gene (5 bases). CDR3 length: 16 amino acids. CDR1 and CDR2 (germline): KGHSH, LQKENI. V lost 6 bases and J lost 0, with 17 bases in between. CDR3 in amino acids: CASSLGLPLMNTEAFF. The CDR3 region has the DNA TGTGCCAGCTCCCTGGGACTACCTTTGATGAACACTGAAGCTTTCTTT. Combining the CDR3 with reference TRBV18 and TRBJ1-1 gives the whole variable domain NAGVMQNPRHLVRRRGQEARLRCSPMKGHSHVYWYRQLPEEGLKFMVYLQKENIIDESGMPKERFSAEFPKEGPSILRIQQVVRGDSAAYFCASSLGLPLMNTEAFFGQGTRLTVV.

The V and J genes are TRBV7-3 and TRBJ2-2, with 7 bases lining up with TRBD1. CDR1 and CDR2 (germline): SGHTA, FQGTGA. J lost 5 bases, V lost 5 bases, and 5 bases had no gene match. The CDR3 sequence is 14 residues long. CDR3 amino acids: CASSPGQTTGELFF. The CDR3 nucleotides read TGTGCCAGCAGCCCGGGACAGACGACCGGGGAGCTGTTTTTT.

The genes are TRBV6-1 and TRBJ2-3; D is perhaps TRBD1 (5 bases). CDR1 and CDR2 from the germline V gene are MNHNS and SASEGT. V was shortened by 7 bases and J by 2 bases, with 16 bases between the two germline ends. This CDR3 has 15 residues. For the CDR3, the DNA is TGTGCCAGCAACCAAAAGTGGGGCGACACAGATACGCAGTATTTT. This encodes CASNQKWGDTDTQYF.

CDR3 residues: CASSSYTDYEQYF. In DNA form, the CDR3 reads TGTGCCAGCAGCAGTTATACGGACTACGAGCAGTACTTC. The V gene is TRBV5-8, the J gene TRBJ2-7; no clear D. Trimming took off 4 bases at V and 3 bases at J, with 11 bases between the two ends. CDR1 is SGHTS and CDR2 is YDEGEE in the germline V gene. This CDR3 has 13 residues.

This clone appeared a few times. The gene calls are TRBV7-9 and TRBJ1-4; D is undetermined. V was trimmed by 0 bases and J by 13 bases, leaving 12 bases between them. The CDR3 is 13 residues long. Per germline, CDR1 SEHNR and CDR2 FQNEAQ (reference sequence). The CDR3 here is CASSLARTAGLFF. Here the CDR3 DNA reads TGTGCCAGCAGCTTAGCGAGAACAGCGGGACTGTTTTTT.

The chain has TRBV7-6 and TRBJ2-6; D uncertain. Germline assignment: CDR1 SGHVS and CDR2 FNYEAQ. This CDR3 contains 15 residues. Trimming removed 1 base from V and 3 bases from J, with 7 bases in between. CDR3 region: CASSLGGSGANVLTF. The CDR3, as DNA: TGTGCCAGCAGCTTAGGAGGAAGTGGGGCCAACGTCCTGACTTTC.

The CDR3 DNA reads as TGCAGCGTTGATTCATCCCAAGGTCCCGTGAACTATGGCTACACCTTC. It is translated as CSVDSSQGPVNYGYTF. The gene calls are TRBV29-1 and TRBJ1-2, with D unclear. The germline V and J ends were trimmed by 3 bases and 2 bases, with 19 bases remaining between them. This CDR3 comprises 16 residues. Per germline, CDR1 SQVTM and CDR2 ANQGSEA. Together with reference TRBV29-1 and TRBJ1-2, the CDR3 gives the full variable domain: SAVISQKPSRDICQRGTSLTIQCQVDSQVTMMFWYRQQPGQSLTLIATANQGSEATYESGFVIDKFPISRPNLTFSTLTVSNMSPEDSSIYLCSVDSSQGPVNYGYTFGSGTRLTVV.

The chain recombines TRBV5-6 with TRBJ1-6, with TRBD1 matching 8 bases. The CDR3 totals 17 residues. CDR1 and CDR2 from the germline V gene are SGHDT and YYEEEE. J lost 0 bases, V lost 3 bases, and 5 bases had no gene match. The CDR3 DNA reads TGTGCCAGCAGCTATGGACAGGGTAGCTCCTATAATTCACCCCTCCACTTT. This codes for CASSYGQGSSYNSPLHF.

The chain couples TRBV2 to TRBJ2-1; D not certain. CDR3 length: 16 amino acids. V was pared by 4 bases and J by 0 bases, with 13 bases between. The germline CDR1 and CDR2 sequences are SNHLY and FYNNEI. CDR3 nucleotides: TGTGCCAGCAGTGCGGAGCGTTCGTTCTCCTACAATGAGCAGTTCTTC. Translated: CASSAERSFSYNEQFF.

This clone was observed a single time. In nucleotides, the CDR3 is TGTGCCAGCAGCTTAATCAGGCTAGAGGGGCAGTTCTTC. It specifies CASSLIRLEGQFF. The chain employs TRBV9 and TRBJ2-1, with D tentatively TRBD2 (5 bases). The CDR3 loop spans 13 amino acids. The V gene lost 4 bases and the J gene lost 12 bases, with 17 bases spanning the gap. The V gene's germline CDR1 is SGDLS and CDR2 YYNGEE.